One and the same sample provided the 27 T cell receptor beta chains below, sequenced in a study of response to subunit inactivated influenza vaccine. MiXCR was run by TCRdb on the RT-PCR reads, yielding one entry per CDR3 protein. In the table there are about 520,000 distinct CDR3 sequences, approximately 7.3% of which are singletons. Sequenced material: PBMCs from blood, taken around 2 years after vaccination. These receptors were collected from a man aged 50 to 75 who received an inactivated influenza vaccine.

This clonotype was observed at least ten times. The chain is built from TRBV5-1 and TRBJ1-1; TRBD1 matches 7 bases. The ends lost 3 bases at V and 4 bases at J; junction bases unmatched: 15. Germline values: CDR1 SGHRS, CDR2 YFSETQ. The CDR3 is 17 amino acids. CDR3 protein: CASSYGGLTGTSTEAFF. The CDR3, as DNA: TGCGCCAGCAGCTATGGGGGCCTGACAGGGACCTCCACTGAAGCTTTCTTT.

The genes are TRBV7-2 and TRBJ2-7, with D possibly TRBD1 on 6 matching bases. Trimming removed 1 base from V and 3 bases from J, with 7 bases in between. Germline CDR1 and CDR2: SGHTA and FQGNSA. There are 13 residues in the CDR3. As DNA, the CDR3 is TGTGCCAGCAGCTTAGAACAGGGCTACGAGCAGTACTTC. Translating gives CASSLEQGYEQYF.

This clonotype showed up many times. This chain joins TRBV5-1 and TRBJ2-2; D tentatively fits TRBD1 or TRBD2 (5 bases each). CDR1 SGHRS and CDR2 YFSETQ come from the germline V gene. V was pared by 4 bases and J by 0 bases, with 13 bases between. The CDR3 runs 16 residues. The CDR3 DNA reads as TGCGCCAGCAGCCCGGGACGGTTTTCGAACACCGGGGAGCTGTTTTTT. Its protein product is CASSPGRFSNTGELFF. The whole variable domain, remainder taken from reference TRBV5-1 and TRBJ2-2, is KAGVTQTPRYLIKTRGQQVTLSCSPISGHRSVSWYQQTPGQGLQFLFEYFSETQRNKGNFPGRFSGRQFSNSRSEMNVSTLELGDSALYLCASSPGRFSNTGELFFGEGSRLTVL.

There are a few counts of this clonotype. Written as DNA, the CDR3 is TGTGCCAGCAGCCTCCGTCCCGGGACAGGGAACTATGGCTACACCTTC. This codes for CASSLRPGTGNYGYTF. The V call is TRBV7-8, the J call TRBJ1-2; 9 nucleotides line up with TRBD1. J lost 2 bases, V lost 5 bases, and 9 bases had no gene match. The CDR3 is 16 residues long. Germline V gene sequence: CDR1 SGHVS, CDR2 FQNEAQ. Supplemented by reference TRBV7-8 and TRBJ1-2, the full variable domain reads GAGVSQSPRYKVAKRGQDVALRCDPISGHVSLFWYQQALGQGPEFLTYFQNEAQLDKSGLPSDRFFAERPEGSVSTLKIQRTQQEDSAVYLCASSLRPGTGNYGYTFGSGTRLTVV.

The chain carries TRBV5-5 and TRBJ1-1; D is uncertain. This CDR3 is built from 15 residues. Germline V lookup: CDR1 SGHKS, CDR2 YYEKEE (reference sequence). Trimming left V 4 bases short and J 0 bases short, with 13 bases between. The CDR3 spells CASSPGLVLNTEAFF. In DNA, the CDR3 is TGTGCCAGCAGCCCCGGACTGGTTTTGAACACTGAAGCTTTCTTT.

In DNA form, the CDR3 reads TGTGCCAGCAGTTACTCGAAGGGCCAGGGGTCCGGAAACACCATATATTTT. Translated: CASSYSKGQGSGNTIYF. The rearrangement joins TRBV6-5 to TRBJ1-3; maybe TRBD1 (6 bases). The CDR3 has 17 residues. V lost 0 bases and J lost 4, with 16 bases in between. Germline CDR1 and CDR2: MNHEY and SVGAGI.

This clonotype occurred many times. The chain has TRBV7-9 and TRBJ1-2; TRBD1 might be the D (6 bases). CDR1 is SEHNR, CDR2 FQNEAQ, per germline (reference sequence). The V gene lost 6 bases and the J gene lost 8 bases, with 13 bases spanning the gap. This CDR3 is built from 12 residues. The CDR3 region has the DNA TGTGCCAGCAGGCGGGGGGCGGAGGGCTACACCTTC. Translated, it gives CASRRGAEGYTF. The full variable domain, completed using reference TRBV7-9 and TRBJ1-2, is DTGVSQNPRHKITKRGQNVTFRCDPISEHNRLYWYRQTLGQGPEFLTYFQNEAQLEKSRLLSDRFSAERPKGSFSTLEIQRTEQGDSAMYLCASRRGAEGYTFGSGTRLTVV.

This clonotype was recorded at least ten times. The V call is TRBV5-1, the J call TRBJ1-4, with 7 bases aligning to TRBD1. Germline CDR1 and CDR2: SGHRS and YFSETQ. CDR3 length: 15 amino acids. Trimming at V came to 2 bases and at J to 3 bases, leaving 4 bases not matched to a gene. This CDR3 reads CASSFGTASNEKLFF. The DNA for the CDR3 is TGCGCCAGCAGCTTCGGGACAGCGTCTAATGAAAAACTGTTTTTT.

The chain uses TRBV6-1 and TRBJ1-1, with D uncertain. Trimming pared 7 bases from V and 1 base from J, leaving 10 bases between. The CDR3 is 13 residues long. Germline values: CDR1 MNHNS, CDR2 SASEGT. In DNA, the CDR3 is TGTGCCAGCACCCGATACCCGAACACTGAAGCTTTCTTT. Protein product: CASTRYPNTEAFF.

This sequence joins TRBV10-3 and TRBJ1-2; D gene unclear. Per germline, CDR1 ENHRY and CDR2 SYGVKD. The CDR3 loop spans 14 amino acids. V dropped 0 bases and J dropped 4 bases, with 9 bases sitting between them. This CDR3 is CAISESEALYGYTF. The CDR3 bases are TGTGCCATCAGTGAGTCTGAGGCCCTCTATGGCTACACCTTC.

This clonotype was counted at least ten times. Germline and junction disagree at one end, which may indicate a read error. V is TRBV5-1 and J is TRBJ2-7; 8 nucleotides align to TRBD1. The CDR3 consists of 14 residues. In germline, CDR1 is SGHRS, CDR2 YFSETQ. CDR3 nucleotide sequence: TGTGCCAGCAGCTTAGACAGGGGCCCCTACGAGCAGTACTTC. It specifies CASSLDRGPYEQYF.

This clonotype was picked up many times. This chain connects TRBV7-2 to TRBJ2-3; D gene uncertain. The germline CDR1 and CDR2 sequences are SGHTA and FQGNSA. CDR3 length: 15 amino acids. The V gene lost 1 base and the J gene lost 6 bases, with 14 bases spanning the gap. The CDR3 loop reads CASSLDPPPRDTQYF. The CDR3 DNA is TGTGCCAGCAGCTTAGATCCCCCCCCTCGGGATACGCAGTATTTT.

As to this clonotype: An end of the junction does not agree with germline; a read error may underlie this. The genes are TRBV7-2 and TRBJ2-3, with a tentative D call TRBD1 (6 bases). The CDR3 runs 14 residues. Germline V lookup: CDR1 SGHTA, CDR2 FQGNSA. Here the CDR3 DNA reads TGTGCCAGCAGCTTACAGGGGATTACAGATACGCGGTATTTT. Translated, it gives CASSLQGITDTRYF.

Ten or more counts support this clonotype. The chain is built from TRBV12-3 or TRBV12-4 and TRBJ2-1, with D possibly matching TRBD1 (5 bases). This CDR3 comprises 18 residues. V was shortened by 4 bases and J by 4 bases, with 23 bases between the two germline ends. In DNA, the CDR3 is TGTGCCAGCAGTTCCGCCGTGGGTTCCAGACAGAAATACAATGAGCAGTTCTTC. Translating gives CASSSAVGSRQKYNEQFF.

This clonotype appeared a few times. V gene TRBV4-3 combines with J gene TRBJ1-2; possibly TRBD1 for D (5 bases). V lost 4 bases and J 5 bases, leaving 17 bases between the germline ends. CDR3 length: 15 amino acids. Looked up from germline, CDR1 is LGHNA and CDR2 is YSLEER. This CDR3 reads CASSLTVGAPYGYTF. CDR3 in DNA: TGCGCCAGCAGCCTGACAGTTGGAGCCCCTTATGGCTACACCTTC.

This clonotype was recorded a few times. The chain links TRBV20-1 to TRBJ2-2; 10 nucleotides line up with TRBD2. The CDR3 is 14 amino acids. Germline values: CDR1 DFQATT, CDR2 SNEGSKA (reference sequence). V lost 4 bases, J lost 4 bases, and 3 bases stayed unmatched. CDR3 DNA: TGCAGTGCTAAAGCGGGAGGGACCACCGGGGAGCTGTTTTTT. This gives the protein CSAKAGGTTGELFF.

This clonotype was seen a handful of times. This chain's CDR3 is CASSLFPGSYNEQFF. DNA of the CDR3: TGCGCCAGCAGCTTGTTCCCCGGCTCCTACAATGAGCAGTTCTTC. The gene calls are TRBV5-1 and TRBJ2-1; no reliable D call. CDR1 and CDR2 (germline): SGHRS, YFSETQ. This CDR3 is 15 amino acids long. V was cut by 1 base and J by 0 bases, with 8 bases left in between.

This clonotype came up many times. The V gene is TRBV20-1, the J gene TRBJ1-2, with D possibly being TRBD1 (5 bases). V was clipped by 0 bases and J by 4 bases, with 12 bases between them. The CDR3 runs to 14 residues. Germline V gene lookup returns CDR1 DFQATT and CDR2 SNEGSKA (reference sequence). The CDR3 protein is CSARDRGWGYGYTF. Written as DNA, the CDR3 is TGCAGTGCTAGAGATCGGGGCTGGGGCTATGGCTACACCTTC.

Here the CDR3 reads CASSQEIIRVSLNTEAFF. CDR3 nucleotide sequence: TGTGCCAGCAGCCAAGAGATTATCAGGGTATCACTGAACACTGAAGCTTTCTTT. This chain uses TRBV4-2 with TRBJ1-1, with a weak D call TRBD1 (5 bases). The CDR3 contains 18 residues. The germline V gene has CDR1 LGHNA and CDR2 YNFKEQ. V lost 0 bases and J lost 0, with 17 bases in between.

This clonotype was counted many times. One end of the junction varies from germline; a read error may be responsible. J is TRBJ1-2 and V is TRBV4-1, with TRBD1 matching 7 bases. This CDR3 is built from 11 residues. Germline V CDR1 and CDR2: MGHRA, YSYEKL. CDR3 amino acids: CASSSPTGRAF. As DNA, the CDR3 is TGCGCCAGCAGCTCTCCGACAGGGCGAGCCTTC.

This clonotype has a handful of counts. This rearrangement joins TRBV7-2 to TRBJ2-5; a possible D gene is TRBD1 (5 bases). Germline V gene data show CDR1 as SGHTA and CDR2 as FQGNSA. The ends were cut back, 0 bases at V and 1 base at J, with 9 bases in the middle. CDR3 size: 15 residues. CDR3 DNA sequence: TGTGCCAGCAGCTTAGCAAGACAGCTCCAAGAGACCCAGTACTTC. It is translated as CASSLARQLQETQYF.

Ten or more counts support this clonotype. V usage is TRBV12-3 or TRBV12-4 and J usage is TRBJ2-2, with D hard to call. Trimming stripped 3 bases from V and 1 base from J, with 18 bases between. The length of the CDR3 is 18 residues. CDR3 bases: TGTGCCAGCAGTTTTCGGGTACAGCCAGCAAAGAACACCGGGGAGCTGTTTTTT. Residues: CASSFRVQPAKNTGELFF.

This clonotype appeared many times. The chain links TRBV29-1 to TRBJ2-3; maybe TRBD1 (6 bases). The CDR3 spans 12 residues. V lost 7 bases and J 2 bases, leaving 10 bases between the germline ends. Germline CDR1 reads SQVTM; CDR2 reads ANQGSEA. The CDR3 loop reads CSGRQATDTQYF. The CDR3 nucleotides read TGCAGCGGTAGACAGGCCACAGATACGCAGTATTTT.

This clonotype was observed many times. The V call is TRBV12-5, the J call TRBJ2-2; D not resolved. V was trimmed by 5 bases and J by 1 base, leaving 8 bases between them. Germline CDR1 is LGHNT and CDR2 is FRNRAP. The length of the CDR3 is 14 residues. In DNA, the CDR3 is TGTGCTAGTGGTAGTGACGGGAACACCGGGGAGCTGTTTTTT. Protein sequence: CASGSDGNTGELFF.

This clonotype was found a few times. J is TRBJ2-7 and V is TRBV7-9; 10 bases are a match to TRBD2. The V gene end was trimmed by 4 bases and the J gene end by 5 bases; junction bases not matched to a gene: 5. The germline V gene encodes CDR1 SEHNR and CDR2 FQNEAQ (reference sequence). The length of the CDR3 is 14 residues. CDR3 nucleotides: TGTGCCAGCAGCTCTAGCGGGAGTTCCCACGAGCAGTACTTC. It codes for CASSSSGSSHEQYF.

The V gene is TRBV5-6, the J gene TRBJ2-5, with D tentatively TRBD1 (6 bases). V lost 4 bases to trimming and J lost 0 bases, with 19 bases between them. From germline, CDR1 is SGHDT and CDR2 YYEEEE. This CDR3 has 17 residues. CDR3 DNA sequence: TGTGCCAGCAGCACGCTCCGGGACAACGCGTACCAAGAGACCCAGTACTTC. This codes for CASSTLRDNAYQETQYF.

The genes are TRBV10-3 and TRBJ2-1, with D perhaps matching TRBD2 (7 bases). Germline assignment: CDR1 ENHRY and CDR2 SYGVKD. Trimming shortened V by 11 bases and J by 8 bases, and 16 bases separated the two germline ends. The CDR3 has 12 amino acids. The CDR3 region is CAAWEGVDEQFF. The CDR3 nucleotides read TGTGCCGCCTGGGAGGGGGTCGATGAGCAGTTCTTC.